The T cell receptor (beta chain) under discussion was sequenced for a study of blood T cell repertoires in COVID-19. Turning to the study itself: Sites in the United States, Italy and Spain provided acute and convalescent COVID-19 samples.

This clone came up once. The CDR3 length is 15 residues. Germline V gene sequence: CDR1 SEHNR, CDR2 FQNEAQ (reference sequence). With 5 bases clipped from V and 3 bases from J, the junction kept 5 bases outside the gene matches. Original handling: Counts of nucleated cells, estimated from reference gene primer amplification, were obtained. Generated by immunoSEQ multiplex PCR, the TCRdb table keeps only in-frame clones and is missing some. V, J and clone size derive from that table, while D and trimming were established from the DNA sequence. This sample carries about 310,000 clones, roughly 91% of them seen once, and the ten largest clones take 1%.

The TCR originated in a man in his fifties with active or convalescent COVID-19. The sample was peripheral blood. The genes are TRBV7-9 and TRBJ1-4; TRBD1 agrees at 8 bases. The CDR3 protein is CASSLWTGPNEKLFF. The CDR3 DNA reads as TGTGCCAGCAGCCTCTGGACAGGGCCTAATGAAAAACTGTTTTTT. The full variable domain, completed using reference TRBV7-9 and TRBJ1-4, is DTGVSQNPRHKITKRGQNVTFRCDPISEHNRLYWYRQTLGQGPEFLTYFQNEAQLEKSRLLSDRFSAERPKGSFSTLEIQRTEQGDSAMYLCASSLWTGPNEKLFFGSGTQLSVL.